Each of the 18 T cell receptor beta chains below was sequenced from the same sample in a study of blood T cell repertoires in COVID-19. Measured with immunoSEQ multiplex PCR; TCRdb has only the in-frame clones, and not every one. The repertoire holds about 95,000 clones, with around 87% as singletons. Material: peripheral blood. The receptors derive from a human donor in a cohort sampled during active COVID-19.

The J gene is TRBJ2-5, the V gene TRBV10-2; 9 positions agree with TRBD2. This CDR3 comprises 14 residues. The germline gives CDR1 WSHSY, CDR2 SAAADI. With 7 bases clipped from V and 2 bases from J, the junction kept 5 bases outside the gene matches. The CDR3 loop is CASTRSGGQETQYF. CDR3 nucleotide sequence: TGCGCCAGCACCCGAAGCGGGGGGCAAGAGACCCAGTACTTC.

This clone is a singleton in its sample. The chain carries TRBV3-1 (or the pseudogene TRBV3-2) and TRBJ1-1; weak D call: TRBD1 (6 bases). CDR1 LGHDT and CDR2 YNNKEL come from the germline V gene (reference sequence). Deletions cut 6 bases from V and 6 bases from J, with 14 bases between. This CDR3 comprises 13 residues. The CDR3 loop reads CASSHRTVAEAFF. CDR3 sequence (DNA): TGTGCCAGCAGTCATAGGACAGTCGCTGAAGCTTTCTTT.

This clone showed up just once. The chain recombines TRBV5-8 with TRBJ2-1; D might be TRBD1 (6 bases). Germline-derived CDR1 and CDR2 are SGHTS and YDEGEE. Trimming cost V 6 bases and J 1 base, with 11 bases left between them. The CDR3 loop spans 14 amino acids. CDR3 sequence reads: CASTRQESYNEQFF. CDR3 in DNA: TGTGCCAGCACAAGACAGGAATCCTACAATGAGCAGTTCTTC.

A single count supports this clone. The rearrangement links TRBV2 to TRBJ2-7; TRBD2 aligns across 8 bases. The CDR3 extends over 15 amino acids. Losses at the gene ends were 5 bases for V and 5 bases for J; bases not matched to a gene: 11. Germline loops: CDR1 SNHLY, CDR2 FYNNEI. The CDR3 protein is CASSPRRGGLDEQYF. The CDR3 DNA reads TGTGCCAGCAGTCCACGTCGGGGGGGCTTGGACGAGCAGTACTTC.

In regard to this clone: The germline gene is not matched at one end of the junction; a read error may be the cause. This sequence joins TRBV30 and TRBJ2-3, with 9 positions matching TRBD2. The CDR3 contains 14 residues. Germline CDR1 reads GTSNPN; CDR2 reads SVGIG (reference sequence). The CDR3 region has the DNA TGTGCCTGGAGTTATGGCGGGGGGGCAGAGACGCAGTATTTT. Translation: CAWSYGGGAETQYF.

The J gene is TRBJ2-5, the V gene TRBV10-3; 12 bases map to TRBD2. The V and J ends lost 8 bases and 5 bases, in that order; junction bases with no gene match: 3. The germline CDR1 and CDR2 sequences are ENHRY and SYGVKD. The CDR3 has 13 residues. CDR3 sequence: CAIRGTSGETQYF. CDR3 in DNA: TGTGCCATCCGTGGGACTAGCGGGGAGACCCAGTACTTC.

CDR3 sequence: CASSLDFFEATGELFF. DNA of the CDR3: TGTGCCAGCAGCTTGGACTTTTTTGAGGCGACCGGGGAGCTGTTTTTT. This sequence joins TRBV5-4 and TRBJ2-2; no clear D gene. Germline CDR1 reads SGHNT; CDR2 reads YYREEE (reference sequence). The CDR3 totals 16 residues. Trimming shortened V by 0 bases and J by 5 bases, and 14 bases separated the two germline ends.

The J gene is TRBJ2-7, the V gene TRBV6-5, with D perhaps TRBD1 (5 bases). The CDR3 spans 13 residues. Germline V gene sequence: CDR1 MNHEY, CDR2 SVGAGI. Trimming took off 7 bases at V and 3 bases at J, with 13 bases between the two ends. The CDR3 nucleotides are TGTGCCAGCACTATAACGCAGGGCTACGAGCAGTACTTC. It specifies CASTITQGYEQYF.

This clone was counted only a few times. The CDR3 here is CSVGDRGLSYGYTF. Written as DNA, the CDR3 is TGCAGCGTCGGCGACAGGGGGCTCAGCTATGGCTACACCTTC. The chain carries TRBV29-1 and TRBJ1-2; 10 bases are shared with TRBD1. V lost 6 bases, J lost 4 bases, and 8 bases stayed unmatched. CDR1 and CDR2 from the germline V gene are SQVTM and ANQGSEA. CDR3 length: 14 amino acids.

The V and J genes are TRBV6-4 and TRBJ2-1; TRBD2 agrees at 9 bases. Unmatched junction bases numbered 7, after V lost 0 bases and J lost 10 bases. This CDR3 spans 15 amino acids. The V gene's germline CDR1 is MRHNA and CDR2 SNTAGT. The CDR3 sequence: CASSDSGAGGGEQFF. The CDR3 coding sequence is TGTGCCAGCAGTGACTCCGGAGCGGGGGGAGGGGAGCAGTTCTTC.

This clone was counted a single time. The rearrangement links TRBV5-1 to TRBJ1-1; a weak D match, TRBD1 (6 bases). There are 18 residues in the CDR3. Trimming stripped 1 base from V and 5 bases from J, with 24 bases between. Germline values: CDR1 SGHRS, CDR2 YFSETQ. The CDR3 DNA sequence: TGCGCCAGCAGCTTGAATTTGCAGGGGATGGTAATTGGAACTGAAGCTTTCTTT. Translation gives CASSLNLQGMVIGTEAFF.

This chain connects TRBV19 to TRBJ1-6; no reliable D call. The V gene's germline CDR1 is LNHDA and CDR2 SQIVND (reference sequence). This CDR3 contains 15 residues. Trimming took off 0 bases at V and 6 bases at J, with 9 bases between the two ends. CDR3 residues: CASSIEGGRNSPLHF. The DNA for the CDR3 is TGTGCCAGTAGTATAGAAGGAGGGCGTAATTCACCCCTCCACTTT.

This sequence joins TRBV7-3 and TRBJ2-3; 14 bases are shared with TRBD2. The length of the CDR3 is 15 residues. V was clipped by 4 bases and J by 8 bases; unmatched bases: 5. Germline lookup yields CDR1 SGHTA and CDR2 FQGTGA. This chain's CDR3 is CASSYTGTSGGTQYF. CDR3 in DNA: TGTGCCAGCAGCTATACCGGGACTAGCGGGGGTACGCAGTATTTT.

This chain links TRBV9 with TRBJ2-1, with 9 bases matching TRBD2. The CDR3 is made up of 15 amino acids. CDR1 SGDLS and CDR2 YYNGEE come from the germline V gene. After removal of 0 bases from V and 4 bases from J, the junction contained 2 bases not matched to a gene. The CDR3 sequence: CASSVASGEYNEQFF. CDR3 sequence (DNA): TGTGCCAGCAGCGTAGCTAGCGGGGAATACAATGAGCAGTTCTTC.

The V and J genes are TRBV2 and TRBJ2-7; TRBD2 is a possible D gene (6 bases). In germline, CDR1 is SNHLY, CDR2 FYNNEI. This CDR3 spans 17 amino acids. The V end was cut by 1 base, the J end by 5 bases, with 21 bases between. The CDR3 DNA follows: TGTGCCAGCAGTGAAGTGGTAGCGGCGGCGTTGAGCGACGAGCAGTACTTC. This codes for CASSEVVAAALSDEQYF.

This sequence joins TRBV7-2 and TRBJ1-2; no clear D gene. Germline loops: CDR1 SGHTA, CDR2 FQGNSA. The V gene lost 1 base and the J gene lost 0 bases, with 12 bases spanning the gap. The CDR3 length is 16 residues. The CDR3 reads CASSLVHGLANYGYTF. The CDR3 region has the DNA TGTGCCAGCAGCTTAGTCCACGGACTAGCTAACTATGGCTACACCTTC.

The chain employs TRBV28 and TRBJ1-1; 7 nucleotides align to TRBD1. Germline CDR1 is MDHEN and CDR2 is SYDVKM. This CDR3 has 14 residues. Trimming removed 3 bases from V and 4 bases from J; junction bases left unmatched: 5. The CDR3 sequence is CASSFSGGSTEAFF. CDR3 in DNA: TGTGCCAGCAGTTTCTCAGGGGGATCCACTGAAGCTTTCTTT. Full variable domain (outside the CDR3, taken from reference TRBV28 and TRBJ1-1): DVKVTQSSRYLVKRTGEKVFLECVQDMDHENMFWYRQDPGLGLRLIYFSYDVKMKEKGDIPEGYSVSREKKERFSLILESASTNQTSMYLCASSFSGGSTEAFFGQGTRLTVV.

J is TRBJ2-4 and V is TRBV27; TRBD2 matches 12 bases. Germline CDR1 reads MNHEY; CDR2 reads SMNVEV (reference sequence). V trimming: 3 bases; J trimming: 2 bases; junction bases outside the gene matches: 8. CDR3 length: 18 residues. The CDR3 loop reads CASSFGLAGGLTKNIQYF. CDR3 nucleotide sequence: TGTGCCAGCAGTTTTGGCCTAGCGGGGGGGCTAACCAAAAACATTCAGTACTTC.